A selection of T cell receptor beta chains follows, all from one sample in a study of blood T cell repertoires in COVID-19. Method: immunoSEQ multiplex PCR; TCRdb's copy keeps in-frame clones and lacks some. The top ten hold around 6.7% of the sample, which has roughly 120,000 clones, roughly 84% seen once. Source material: peripheral blood. All receptors come from a woman aged 45-65 years with acute or convalescent COVID-19. Each CDR3 is given with its conserved first and last residue. D genes are given only for firm matches.

CDR3nt	CDR3aa	d_gene	v_gene	j_gene
TGTGCCAGCAGCGAATGGGGGACAGGGGCGCCGGCTAGCTATGGCTACACCTTC	CASSEWGTGAPASYGYTF	TRBD1	TRBV6-1	TRBJ1-2
TGTGCCACCTCGGACAGGGGTGATGAAAAACTGTTTTTT	CATSDRGDEKLFF	TRBD1	TRBV2	TRBJ1-4
TGTGCCAGAAGCTTGAATTCGTACACTGAAGCTTTCTTT	CARSLNSYTEAFF	-	TRBV5-3	TRBJ1-1
TGTGCCAGCACTATGACAGGGACGAAAGGCTACACCTTC	CASTMTGTKGYTF	TRBD1	TRBV12-3/TRBV12-4	TRBJ1-2
TGCGCCAGCAGCTTGATGACAGCTAACTATGGCTACACCTTC	CASSLMTANYGYTF	-	TRBV5-1	TRBJ1-2
TGTGCCAGCAGTTCCCTCGACAACGCTATGGATACGCAGTATTTT	CASSSLDNAMDTQYF	-	TRBV28	TRBJ2-3
TGCGCCAGCAGCTTGGCGGGAGGGCCGGGCGATCAGCCCCAGCATTTT	CASSLAGGPGDQPQHF	-	TRBV5-1	TRBJ1-5
TGCGCCAGCAGCTTGGGGGGAGACACTGAAGCTTTCTTT	CASSLGGDTEAFF	-	TRBV5-1	TRBJ1-1
TGTGCCAGCAGTTTATCCTTCCGGGACACCGAGCAGTTCTTC	CASSLSFRDTEQFF	-	TRBV6-5	TRBJ2-1
TGTGCCAGTAGTATAGTTAACGGTATCGAAGCTTTCTTT	CASSIVNGIEAFF	-	TRBV19	TRBJ1-1
TGTGCCAGCAGTTACTCGTCGCAGGCCGGGGCTGAAGCTTTCTTT	CASSYSSQAGAEAFF	-	TRBV6-5	TRBJ1-1